What follows are 32 T cell receptor beta chains derived from one specimen sequenced in a study of radiation and T cells in renal cell carcinoma. The treatment was: 15 Gy SBRT to primary tumor, nephrectomy 4 weeks later. Here immunoSEQ multiplex PCR was the method, and the copy in TCRdb shows in-frame clones only, minus some. The repertoire holds approximately 21,000 clones, with 47% as singletons. The starting material was tumor tissue, obtained from a patient whose treatment included radiotherapy and nephrectomy. These receptors were taken from a woman aged 45-65 years with renal cell carcinoma.

This clone was recorded a few times. The rearrangement uses TRBV2 and TRBJ2-7; D gene uncertain. CDR3 length equals 11 residues. The germline V and J ends were trimmed by 1 base and 4 bases, with 2 bases remaining between them. Germline V gives CDR1 SNHLY, CDR2 FYNNEI. The CDR3: CASSEVYEQYF. In DNA form, the CDR3 reads TGTGCCAGCAGTGAAGTTTACGAGCAGTACTTC. Full variable domain (remainder filled in from reference TRBV2 and TRBJ2-7): EPEVTQTPSHQVTQMGQEVILRCVPISNHLYFYWYRQILGQKVEFLVSFYNNEISEKSEIFDDQFSVERPDGSNFTLKIRSTKLEDSAMYFCASSEVYEQYFGPGTRLTVT.

V is TRBV5-6 and J is TRBJ2-3, with D perhaps TRBD1 or TRBD2 (5 bases each). Germline assignment: CDR1 SGHDT and CDR2 YYEEEE. Trimming shortened V by 4 bases and J by 6 bases, and 12 bases separated the two germline ends. CDR3 length: 13 residues. CDR3 nucleotides: TGTGCCAGCAGCCTCCCGGGGCCGGATACGCAGTATTTT. Its translation is CASSLPGPDTQYF.

There are a few counts of this clone. The chain employs TRBV5-1 and TRBJ1-5, with unresolved D. Germline lookup yields CDR1 SGHRS and CDR2 YFSETQ. Trimming took off 4 bases at V and 2 bases at J, with 10 bases between the two ends. This CDR3 is 14 amino acids long. The chain's CDR3 is CASSPEVGNQPQHF. CDR3 sequence (DNA): TGCGCCAGCAGCCCTGAGGTGGGCAATCAGCCCCAGCATTTT.

This chain links TRBV13 with TRBJ2-7; 7 nucleotides align to TRBD1. Trimming removed 3 bases from V and 5 bases from J; junction bases left unmatched: 10. The germline gives CDR1 PRHDT, CDR2 FYEKMQ (reference sequence). The CDR3 runs to 15 residues. Written as DNA, the CDR3 is TGTGCCAGCAGCTTCACCAGGGACAGTCGGAACGAGCAGTACTTC. Its translation is CASSFTRDSRNEQYF.

The chain couples TRBV5-1 to TRBJ1-3; the match to TRBD1 covers 7 bases. The V segment lost 4 bases and the J segment 0 bases; nucleotides outside the gene matches: 7. This CDR3 comprises 16 residues. CDR1 is SGHRS and CDR2 is YFSETQ in the germline V gene. The CDR3 reads CASSGDSQSSGNTIYF. Written as DNA, the CDR3 is TGCGCCAGCAGCGGGGACAGCCAAAGCTCTGGAAACACCATATATTTT.

This chain joins TRBV30 and TRBJ2-1, with 8 bases matching TRBD2. This CDR3 has 12 amino acids. Losses at the gene ends were 3 bases for V and 7 bases for J; bases not matched to a gene: 2. Per the germline V gene, CDR1 is GTSNPN and CDR2 is SVGIG (reference sequence). The CDR3 nucleotides are TGTGCCTGGAGCGGGGGGGTTAATGAGCAGTTCTTC. Protein product: CAWSGGVNEQFF.

This chain connects TRBV6-5 to TRBJ1-5; D gene ambiguous. Looked up from germline, CDR1 is MNHEY and CDR2 is SVGAGI. The V and J ends lost 8 bases and 2 bases respectively, with 7 bases between them. The CDR3 is 12 amino acids. The CDR3 reads CASSNGNQPQHF. CDR3 bases: TGTGCCAGCTCAAACGGCAATCAGCCCCAGCATTTT.

This clone has a count of ten or more. The rearrangement links TRBV7-2 to TRBJ1-6; TRBD1 might be the D (5 bases). Trimming removed 5 bases at V and 6 bases at J, with 11 bases between. This CDR3 spans 14 amino acids. From germline, CDR1 is SGHTA and CDR2 FQGNSA. This chain's CDR3 is CASSPKGRNSPLHF. CDR3 in DNA: TGTGCCAGCAGCCCAAAGGGACGTAATTCACCCCTCCACTTT.

This clone ranks as medium-sized. The rearrangement uses TRBV7-3 and TRBJ2-1; 8 bases agree with TRBD2. V shed 0 bases, J shed 5 bases, and the junction held 9 bases outside the gene matches. CDR1 is SGHTA and CDR2 is FQGTGA in the germline V gene. CDR3 length: 17 amino acids. The CDR3 nucleotides read TGTGCCAGCAGCTTAACATCACTGCGGGGGGTGAACAATGAGCAGTTCTTC. This gives the protein CASSLTSLRGVNNEQFF. Based on the CDR3 plus reference TRBV7-3 and TRBJ2-1, the full variable domain is GAGVSQTPSNKVTEKGKYVELRCDPISGHTALYWYRQSLGQGPEFLIYFQGTGAADDSGLPNDRFFAVRPEGSVSTLKIQRTERGDSAVYLCASSLTSLRGVNNEQFFGPGTRLTVL.

As to this clone: One end of the junction varies from germline; a read error may be responsible. This chain uses TRBV6-5 with TRBJ2-3; TRBD1 matches at 11 bases. Germline V gene sequence: CDR1 MNHEY, CDR2 SVGAGI. The CDR3 extends over 13 amino acids. The CDR3 sequence: CASSSGRGQGADF. In DNA, the CDR3 is TGTGCCAGCAGTTCGGGCCGTGGACAGGGGGCGGATTTT.

In this sample, this clone is medium-sized. The V call is TRBV4-1, the J call TRBJ2-5; possibly TRBD2 for D (6 bases). Germline V gene sequence: CDR1 MGHRA, CDR2 YSYEKL. This CDR3 is 15 amino acids long. The V end lost 0 bases, the J end lost 5 bases, and 13 bases lay between the germline ends. The chain's CDR3 is CASSQEGGVEETQYF. The DNA of the CDR3 is TGCGCCAGCAGCCAAGAGGGGGGTGTCGAGGAGACCCAGTACTTC.

This chain connects TRBV6-1 to TRBJ1-1; D is ambiguous. Trimming stripped 3 bases from V and 0 bases from J, with 8 bases between. CDR1 is MNHNS and CDR2 is SASEGT in the germline V gene. CDR3 length: 14 amino acids. CDR3 in DNA: TGTGCCAGCAGTGACTTTCCGGTGAACACTGAAGCTTTCTTT. The encoded protein is CASSDFPVNTEAFF.

The V gene is TRBV18, the J gene TRBJ2-7; D is possibly TRBD1 or TRBD2 (5 bases each). The CDR3 runs 13 residues. The ends were cut back, 3 bases at V and 5 bases at J, with 11 bases in the middle. CDR1 is KGHSH, CDR2 LQKENI, per germline. The CDR3 DNA sequence: TGTGCCAGCTCACCTTTGTTGGGGGACGAGCAGTACTTC. This gives the protein CASSPLLGDEQYF.

The V call is TRBV20-1, the J call TRBJ2-5, with D possibly matching TRBD1 (5 bases). The CDR3 runs to 11 residues. Germline V gene data show CDR1 as DFQATT and CDR2 as SNEGSKA (reference sequence). With 6 bases removed from V and 9 bases from J, the gap between germline ends came to 14 bases. The CDR3 region is CSARTSGAQYF. DNA of the CDR3: TGCAGTGCACGGACATCTGGGGCCCAGTACTTC.

This clone occurred a few times. The junction shows a germline mismatch at one end, possibly a read error. The gene calls are TRBV7-7 and TRBJ2-2, with TRBD1 as a possible D gene (6 bases). Per the germline V gene, CDR1 is SSHAT and CDR2 is FNYEAQ (reference sequence). The CDR3 covers 17 residues. The CDR3 nucleotides read TGTGCTAGCAGCCCTGGACCGGGACAACAGAACACCGGGGAGCTGTTTTTT. The encoded protein is CASSPGPGQQNTGELFF.

This clone was seen repeatedly, ten times or more. This chain links TRBV7-9 with TRBJ1-6; the D is unclear. This CDR3 is built from 13 residues. The V end was cut by 1 base, the J end by 9 bases, with 7 bases between. Germline V gene data show CDR1 as SEHNR and CDR2 as FQNEAQ (reference sequence). CDR3 region: CASSLGSRSPLHF. The CDR3 bases are TGTGCCAGCAGCTTAGGGTCCCGTTCACCCCTCCACTTT.

The chain combines TRBV11-2 with TRBJ1-2; D ambiguous. The V end was cut by 5 bases, the J end by 4 bases, with 11 bases between. CDR1 and CDR2 from the germline V gene are SGHAT and FQNNGV. This CDR3 has 13 residues. Here the CDR3 reads CASSTGVSYGYTF. In DNA form, the CDR3 reads TGTGCCAGCAGCACCGGGGTCAGCTATGGCTACACCTTC.

The sample holds many counts of this clone. The gene calls are TRBV30 and TRBJ1-2; D is possibly TRBD1 (5 bases). The CDR3 is made up of 14 amino acids. V was trimmed by 5 bases and J by 3 bases, leaving 16 bases between them. The germline gives CDR1 GTSNPN, CDR2 SVGIG (reference sequence). Here the CDR3 DNA reads TGTGCCTGGGGAACGAGGGGTTTGGACTATGGCTACACCTTC. Translation gives CAWGTRGLDYGYTF.

The CDR3 protein is CASSLFGNEQFF. CDR3 DNA: TGTGCCAGCAGCTTATTTGGAAATGAGCAGTTCTTC. J is TRBJ2-1 and V is TRBV7-9; D remains unclear. V lost 2 bases and J lost 7, with 6 bases in between. This CDR3 has 12 amino acids. Germline V gene data show CDR1 as SEHNR and CDR2 as FQNEAQ (reference sequence).

V usage is TRBV6-1 and J usage is TRBJ1-1; weak D call: TRBD1 (5 bases). CDR3 length: 17 amino acids. CDR1 is MNHNS, CDR2 SASEGT, per germline. With 3 bases removed from V and 1 base from J, the gap between germline ends came to 18 bases. CDR3 residues: CASSDLEGRGKNTEAFF. Written as DNA, the CDR3 is TGTGCCAGCAGTGACCTCGAAGGTAGGGGAAAGAACACTGAAGCTTTCTTT.

The genes are TRBV4-3 and TRBJ2-7; D gene uncertain. CDR1 LGHNA and CDR2 YSLEER come from the germline V gene. The V end lost 0 bases, the J end lost 3 bases, and 15 bases lay between the germline ends. The CDR3 covers 16 residues. The CDR3 protein is CASSQELQSRRYEQYF. DNA of the CDR3: TGCGCCAGCAGCCAAGAACTCCAGAGTCGACGCTACGAGCAGTACTTC.

J is TRBJ1-3 and V is TRBV6-1; D unresolved. The CDR3 has 14 amino acids. CDR1 and CDR2 (germline): MNHNS, SASEGT. Trimming removed 1 base from V and 4 bases from J, with 8 bases in between. The CDR3 spells CASSEEAQGNTIYF. As DNA, the CDR3 is TGTGCCAGCAGTGAAGAGGCACAGGGAAACACCATATATTTT.

The chain has TRBV29-1 and TRBJ2-3; TRBD2 is a possible D gene (6 bases). Trimming took 4 bases from V and 4 from J, leaving 18 bases between them. This CDR3 comprises 15 residues. Germline V gene lookup returns CDR1 SQVTM and CDR2 ANQGSEA. CDR3 DNA sequence: TGCAGCGTTGCCCTCGCCGGGAGCGGCGCAGATACGCAGTATTTT. Protein product: CSVALAGSGADTQYF.

The rearrangement links TRBV29-1 to TRBJ1-2; the D gene is possibly TRBD1 (6 bases). Per the germline V gene, CDR1 is SQVTM and CDR2 is ANQGSEA. This CDR3 contains 14 residues. Trimming pared 0 bases from V and 4 bases from J, leaving 12 bases between. The CDR3 bases are TGCAGCGTTGAAGATCCCGGACAGACCTATGGCTACACCTTC. The encoded protein is CSVEDPGQTYGYTF.

V gene TRBV7-2 combines with J gene TRBJ1-4; D unclear. V lost 2 bases and J lost 13, with 20 bases in between. This CDR3 comprises 15 residues. CDR1 and CDR2 (germline): SGHTA, FQGNSA. The CDR3 region has the DNA TGTGCCAGCAGCTTACGAGGGCAGGTGTTTGATCCACTGTTTTTT. It encodes CASSLRGQVFDPLFF.

The chain uses TRBV6-6 and TRBJ1-6, with D tentatively TRBD1 (5 bases). V lost 5 bases and J 7 bases, leaving 15 bases between the germline ends. The CDR3 is made up of 15 amino acids. Germline assignment: CDR1 MNHNY and CDR2 SVGAGI (reference sequence). CDR3 residues: CASSILGGANSPLHF. The CDR3 DNA is TGTGCCAGCAGTATATTGGGAGGGGCCAATTCACCCCTCCACTTT.

This sequence joins TRBV6-1 and TRBJ1-1; unclear D gene. Trimming shortened V by 7 bases and J by 7 bases, and 13 bases separated the two germline ends. The CDR3 consists of 12 residues. CDR1 is MNHNS, CDR2 SASEGT, per germline. As DNA, the CDR3 is TGTGCCAGCATAGCGGGCACCTTTGAAGCTTTCTTT. Protein: CASIAGTFEAFF.

The chain links TRBV6-5 to TRBJ2-7; perhaps D is TRBD1 or TRBD2 (6 bases each). CDR3 length: 16 residues. Germline V gene sequence: CDR1 MNHEY, CDR2 SVGAGI. The V end was cut by 4 bases, the J end by 0 bases, with 16 bases between. CDR3 DNA: TGTGCCAGCAGTTCTCCAGGGGACTTGAGCTCCTACGAGCAGTACTTC. Its protein is CASSSPGDLSSYEQYF.

This clone was counted a few times. V is TRBV30 and J is TRBJ2-7, with no clear D. Trimming shortened V by 1 base and J by 2 bases, and 9 bases separated the two germline ends. There are 13 residues in the CDR3. Germline V gene lookup returns CDR1 GTSNPN and CDR2 SVGIG (reference sequence). Here the CDR3 DNA reads TGTGCCTGGAGTGCACTCCTCCCCTACGAGCAGTACTTC. It yields the protein CAWSALLPYEQYF.

The chain has TRBV9 and TRBJ1-2; 8 nucleotides align to TRBD1. Trimming cost V 0 bases and J 5 bases; bases outside gene matches: 3. The CDR3 is 14 residues long. Germline CDR1 and CDR2: SGDLS and YYNGEE. The CDR3 is CASSVGTGNYGYTF. The CDR3 DNA reads TGTGCCAGCAGCGTAGGGACAGGGAATTATGGCTACACCTTC.

The chain links TRBV7-2 to TRBJ2-7, with a weak D call TRBD1 (6 bases). The ends were cut back, 3 bases at V and 3 bases at J, with 12 bases in the middle. This CDR3 comprises 14 residues. Germline-derived CDR1 and CDR2 are SGHTA and FQGNSA. For the CDR3, the DNA is TGTGCCAGCAGCTTCCGGACAGTAGGCTACGAGCAGTACTTC. It is translated as CASSFRTVGYEQYF.

The rearrangement joins TRBV25-1 to TRBJ1-5; D is possibly TRBD1 (5 bases). Trimming pared 6 bases from V and 3 bases from J, leaving 15 bases between. The CDR3 is made up of 15 amino acids. The germline V gene has CDR1 MGHDK and CDR2 SYGVNS. CDR3 sequence (DNA): TGTGCCAGCAGCGACGGGGCACTCCCCAATCAGCCCCAGCATTTT. Translating gives CASSDGALPNQPQHF.